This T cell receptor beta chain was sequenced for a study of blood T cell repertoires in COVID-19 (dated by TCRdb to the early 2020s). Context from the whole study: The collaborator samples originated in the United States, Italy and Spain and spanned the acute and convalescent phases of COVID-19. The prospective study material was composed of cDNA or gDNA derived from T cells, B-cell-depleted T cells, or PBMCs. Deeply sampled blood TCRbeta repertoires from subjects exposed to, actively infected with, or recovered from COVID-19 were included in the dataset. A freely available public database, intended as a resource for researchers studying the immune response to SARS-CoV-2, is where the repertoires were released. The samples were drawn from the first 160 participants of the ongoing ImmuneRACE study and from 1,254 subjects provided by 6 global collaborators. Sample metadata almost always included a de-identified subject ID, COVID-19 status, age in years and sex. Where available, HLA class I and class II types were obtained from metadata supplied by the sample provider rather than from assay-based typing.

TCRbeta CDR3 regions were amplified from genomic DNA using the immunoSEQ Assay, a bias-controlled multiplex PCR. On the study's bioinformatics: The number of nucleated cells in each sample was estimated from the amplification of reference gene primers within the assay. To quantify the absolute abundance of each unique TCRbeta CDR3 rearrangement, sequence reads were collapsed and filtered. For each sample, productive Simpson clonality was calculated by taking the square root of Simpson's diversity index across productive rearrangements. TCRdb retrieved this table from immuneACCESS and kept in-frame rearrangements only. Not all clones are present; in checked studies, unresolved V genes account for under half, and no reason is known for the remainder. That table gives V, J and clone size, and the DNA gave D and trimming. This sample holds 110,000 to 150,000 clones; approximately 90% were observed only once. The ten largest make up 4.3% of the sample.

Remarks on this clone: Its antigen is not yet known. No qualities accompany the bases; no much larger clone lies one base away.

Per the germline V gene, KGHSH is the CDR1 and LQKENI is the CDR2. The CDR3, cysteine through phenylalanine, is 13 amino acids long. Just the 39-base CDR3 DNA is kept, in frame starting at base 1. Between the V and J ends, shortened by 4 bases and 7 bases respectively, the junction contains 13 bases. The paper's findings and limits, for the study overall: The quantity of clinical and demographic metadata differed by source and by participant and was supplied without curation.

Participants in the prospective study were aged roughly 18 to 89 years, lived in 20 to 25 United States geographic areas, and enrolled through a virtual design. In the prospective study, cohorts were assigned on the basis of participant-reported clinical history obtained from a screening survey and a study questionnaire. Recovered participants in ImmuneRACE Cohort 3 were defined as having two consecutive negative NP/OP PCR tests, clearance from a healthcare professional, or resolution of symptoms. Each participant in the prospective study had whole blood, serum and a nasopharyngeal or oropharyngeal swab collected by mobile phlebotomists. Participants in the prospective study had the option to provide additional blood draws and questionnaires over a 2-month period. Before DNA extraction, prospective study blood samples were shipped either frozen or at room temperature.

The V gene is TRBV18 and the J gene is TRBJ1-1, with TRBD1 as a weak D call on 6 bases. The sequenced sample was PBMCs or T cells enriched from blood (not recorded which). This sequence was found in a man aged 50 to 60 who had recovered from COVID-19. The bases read TGTGCCAGCTCACTACGTGGGGGCGATGAAGCTTTCTTT. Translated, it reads CASSLRGGDEAFF.